This T cell receptor (beta chain) is drawn from a study of CD8 T cells in ankylosing spondylitis. The TCR beta libraries were generated through quantitative 5'-RACE incorporating molecular barcodes. Each CDR3 protein gets one entry after TCRdb re-called the 5' RACE reads with MiXCR. The table shows a few hundred thousand distinct CDR3 sequences, with approximately 22% occurring only once. CDR1 is SGHVS, CDR2 FQNEAQ, per germline. This CDR3 has 18 residues. V shed 5 bases, J shed 3 bases, and the junction held 15 bases outside the gene matches. The sequence was collected from a male donor with ankylosing spondylitis or in good health (not recorded which). The chain has TRBV7-8 and TRBJ2-1, with 8 bases lining up with TRBD2. The material sequenced was blood, either unsorted or a sorted T cell fraction (not recorded which). Here the CDR3 reads CASSPGGWRGEDYNEQFF. The CDR3 DNA follows: TGTGCCAGCAGCCCGGGAGGTTGGCGGGGGGAGGACTACAATGAGCAGTTCTTC.